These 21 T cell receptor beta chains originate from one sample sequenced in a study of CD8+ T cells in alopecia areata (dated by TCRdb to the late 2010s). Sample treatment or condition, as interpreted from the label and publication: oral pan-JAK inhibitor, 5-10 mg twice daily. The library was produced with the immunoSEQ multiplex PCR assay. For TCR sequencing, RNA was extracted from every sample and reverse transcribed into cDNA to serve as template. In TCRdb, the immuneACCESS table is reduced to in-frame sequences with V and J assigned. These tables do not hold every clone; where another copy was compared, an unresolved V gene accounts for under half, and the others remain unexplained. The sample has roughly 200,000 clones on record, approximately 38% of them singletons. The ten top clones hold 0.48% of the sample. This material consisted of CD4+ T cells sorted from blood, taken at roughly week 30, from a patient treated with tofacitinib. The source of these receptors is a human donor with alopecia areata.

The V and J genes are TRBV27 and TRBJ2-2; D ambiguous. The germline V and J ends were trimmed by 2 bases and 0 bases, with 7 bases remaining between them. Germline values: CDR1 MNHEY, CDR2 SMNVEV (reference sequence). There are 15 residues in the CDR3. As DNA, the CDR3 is TGTGCCAGCAGTTTAGCCCAAGCGAACACCGGGGAGCTGTTTTTT. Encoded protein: CASSLAQANTGELFF.

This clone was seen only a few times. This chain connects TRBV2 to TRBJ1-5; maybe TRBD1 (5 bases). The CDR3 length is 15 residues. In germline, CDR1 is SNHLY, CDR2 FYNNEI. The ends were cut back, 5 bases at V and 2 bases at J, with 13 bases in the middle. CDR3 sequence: CASSQGPGGNQPQHF. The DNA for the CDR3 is TGTGCCAGCAGTCAGGGACCTGGTGGCAATCAGCCCCAGCATTTT.

CDR3 sequence: CASSELAGHNEQFF. The CDR3 DNA sequence: TGTGCCAGCAGCGAGCTAGCGGGCCACAATGAGCAGTTCTTC. The rearrangement joins TRBV6-1 to TRBJ2-1; 8 bases line up with TRBD2. CDR1 is MNHNS and CDR2 is SASEGT in the germline V gene. The CDR3 length is 14 residues. Trimming at V came to 6 bases and at J to 5 bases, leaving 6 bases not matched to a gene.

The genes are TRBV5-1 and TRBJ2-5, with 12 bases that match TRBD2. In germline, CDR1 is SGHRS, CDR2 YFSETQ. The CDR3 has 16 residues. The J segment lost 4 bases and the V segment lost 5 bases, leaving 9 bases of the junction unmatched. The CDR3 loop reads CASSSRLGLAGETQYF. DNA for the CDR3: TGCGCCAGCAGTTCCCGCTTGGGACTAGCGGGAGAGACCCAGTACTTC.

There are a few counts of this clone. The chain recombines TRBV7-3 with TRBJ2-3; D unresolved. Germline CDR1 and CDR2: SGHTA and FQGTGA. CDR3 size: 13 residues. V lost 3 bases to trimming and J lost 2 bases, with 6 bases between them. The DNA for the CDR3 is TGTGCCAGCAGCTTGGACCACACAGATACGCAGTATTTT. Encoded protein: CASSLDHTDTQYF.

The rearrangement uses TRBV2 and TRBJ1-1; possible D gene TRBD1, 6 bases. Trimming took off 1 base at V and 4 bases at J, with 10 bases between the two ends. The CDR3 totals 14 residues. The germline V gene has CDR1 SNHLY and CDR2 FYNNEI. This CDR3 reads CASSEVTGPTEAFF. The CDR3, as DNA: TGTGCCAGCAGTGAAGTCACAGGGCCCACTGAAGCTTTCTTT.

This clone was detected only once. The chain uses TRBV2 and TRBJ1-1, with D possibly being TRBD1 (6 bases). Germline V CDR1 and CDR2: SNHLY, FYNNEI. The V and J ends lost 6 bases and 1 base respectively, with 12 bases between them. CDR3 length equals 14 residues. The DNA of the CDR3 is TGTGCCAGCAGAAAAAGGGGGGGGAACACTGAAGCTTTCTTT. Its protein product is CASRKRGGNTEAFF.

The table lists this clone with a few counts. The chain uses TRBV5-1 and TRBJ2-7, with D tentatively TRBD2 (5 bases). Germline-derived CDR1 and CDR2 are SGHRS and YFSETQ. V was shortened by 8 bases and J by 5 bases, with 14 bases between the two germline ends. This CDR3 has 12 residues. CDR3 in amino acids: CASRRQADEQYF. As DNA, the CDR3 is TGCGCCAGTCGAAGACAAGCGGACGAGCAGTACTTC.

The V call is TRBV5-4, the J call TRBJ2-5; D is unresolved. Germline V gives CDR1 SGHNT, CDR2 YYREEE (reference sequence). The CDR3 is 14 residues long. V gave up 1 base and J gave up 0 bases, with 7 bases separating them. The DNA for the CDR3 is TGTGCCAGCAGCTTGCAAGCGAACCAAGAGACCCAGTACTTC. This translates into CASSLQANQETQYF.

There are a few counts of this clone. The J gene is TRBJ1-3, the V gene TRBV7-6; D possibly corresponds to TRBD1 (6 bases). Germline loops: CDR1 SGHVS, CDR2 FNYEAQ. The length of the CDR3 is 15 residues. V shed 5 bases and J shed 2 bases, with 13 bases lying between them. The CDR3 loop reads CASSPKPGAGNTIYF. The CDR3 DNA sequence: TGTGCCAGCAGCCCAAAGCCAGGGGCTGGAAACACCATATATTTT.

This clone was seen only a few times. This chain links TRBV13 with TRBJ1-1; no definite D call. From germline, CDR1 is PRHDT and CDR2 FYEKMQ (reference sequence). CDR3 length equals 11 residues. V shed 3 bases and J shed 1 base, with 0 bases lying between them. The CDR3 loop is CASSLNTEAFF. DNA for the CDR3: TGTGCCAGCAGCTTGAACACTGAAGCTTTCTTT.

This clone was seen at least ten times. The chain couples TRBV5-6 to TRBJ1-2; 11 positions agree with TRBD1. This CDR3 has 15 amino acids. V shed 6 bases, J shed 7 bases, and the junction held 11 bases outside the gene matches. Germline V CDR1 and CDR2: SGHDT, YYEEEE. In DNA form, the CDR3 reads TGTGCCAGCATCATGGGAGGGACAGGGGGATTTGGCTACACCTTC. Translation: CASIMGGTGGFGYTF.

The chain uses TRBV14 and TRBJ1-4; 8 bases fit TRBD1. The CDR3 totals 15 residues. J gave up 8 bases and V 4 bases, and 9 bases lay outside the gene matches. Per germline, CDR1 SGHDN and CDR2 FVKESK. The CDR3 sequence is CASSPRTGFYEKLFF. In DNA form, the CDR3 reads TGTGCCAGCAGCCCGAGGACAGGGTTCTACGAAAAACTGTTTTTT.

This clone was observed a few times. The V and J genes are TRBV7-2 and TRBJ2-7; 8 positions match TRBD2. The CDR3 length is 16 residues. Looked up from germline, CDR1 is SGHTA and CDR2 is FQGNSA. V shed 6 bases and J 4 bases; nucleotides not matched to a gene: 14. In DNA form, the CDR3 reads TGTGCCAGCAGACGAGGGTCGGTAGCGGGACCTTACGAGCAGTACTTC. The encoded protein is CASRRGSVAGPYEQYF.

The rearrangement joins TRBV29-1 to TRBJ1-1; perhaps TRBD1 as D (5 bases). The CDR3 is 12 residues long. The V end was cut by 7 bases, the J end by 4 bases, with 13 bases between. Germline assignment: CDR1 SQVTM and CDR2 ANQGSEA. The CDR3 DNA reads TGCAGCGGTCTCAGGGTGGGCACTGAAGCTTTCTTT. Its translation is CSGLRVGTEAFF.

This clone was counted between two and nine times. The DNA for the CDR3 is TGTGCCAGCAGCAATCCGGGACAGAGCTCCTACGAGCAGTACTTC. Its translation is CASSNPGQSSYEQYF. The V call is TRBV6-5, the J call TRBJ2-7; the match to TRBD1 covers 7 bases. The germline V gene has CDR1 MNHEY and CDR2 SVGAGI. This CDR3 has 15 residues. The junction had 8 bases not matched to a gene; V was cut back by 6 bases and J by 0 bases.

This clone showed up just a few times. The CDR3 sequence: CASSLTPQEVNTEAFF. The CDR3 region has the DNA TGTGCCAGCAGTTTGACCCCGCAGGAAGTGAACACTGAAGCTTTCTTT. The genes are TRBV27 and TRBJ1-1; unclear D gene. The CDR3 consists of 16 residues. Germline CDR1 reads MNHEY; CDR2 reads SMNVEV (reference sequence). Trimming cost V 3 bases and J 0 bases, with 14 bases left between them.

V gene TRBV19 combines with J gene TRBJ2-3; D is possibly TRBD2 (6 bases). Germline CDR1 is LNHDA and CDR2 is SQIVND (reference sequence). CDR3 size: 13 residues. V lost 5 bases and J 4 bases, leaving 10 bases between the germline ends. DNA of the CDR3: TGTGCCAGTAGTCGGGGGAGGTCAGATACGCAGTATTTT. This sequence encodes CASSRGRSDTQYF. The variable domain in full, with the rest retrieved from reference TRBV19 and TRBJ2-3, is DGGITQSPKYLFRKEGQNVTLSCEQNLNHDAMYWYRQDPGQGLRLIYYSQIVNDFQKGDIAEGYSVSREKKESFPLTVTSAQKNPTAFYLCASSRGRSDTQYFGPGTRLTVL.

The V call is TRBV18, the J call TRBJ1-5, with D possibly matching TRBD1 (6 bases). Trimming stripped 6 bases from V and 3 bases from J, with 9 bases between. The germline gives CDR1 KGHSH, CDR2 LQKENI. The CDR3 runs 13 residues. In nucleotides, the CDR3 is TGTGCCAGCTCCGGACAGCACAATCAGCCCCAGCATTTT. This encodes CASSGQHNQPQHF. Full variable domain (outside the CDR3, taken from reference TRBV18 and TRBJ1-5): NAGVMQNPRHLVRRRGQEARLRCSPMKGHSHVYWYRQLPEEGLKFMVYLQKENIIDESGMPKERFSAEFPKEGPSILRIQQVVRGDSAAYFCASSGQHNQPQHFGDGTRLSIL.

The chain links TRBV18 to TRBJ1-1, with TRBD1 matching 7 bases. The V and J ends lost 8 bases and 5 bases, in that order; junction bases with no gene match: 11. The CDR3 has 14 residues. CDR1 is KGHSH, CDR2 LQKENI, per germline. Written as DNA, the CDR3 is TGTGCCAGCGCCGTAAGGGGGCTGGGTACTGAAGCTTTCTTT. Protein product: CASAVRGLGTEAFF.

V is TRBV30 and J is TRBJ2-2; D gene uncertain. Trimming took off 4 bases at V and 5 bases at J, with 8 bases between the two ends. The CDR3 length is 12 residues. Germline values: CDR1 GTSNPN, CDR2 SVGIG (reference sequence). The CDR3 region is CAWTRQTGELFF. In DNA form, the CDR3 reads TGTGCCTGGACCCGCCAAACCGGGGAGCTGTTTTTT. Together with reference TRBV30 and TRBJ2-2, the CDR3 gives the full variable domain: SQTIHQWPATLVQPVGSPLSLECTVEGTSNPNLYWYRQAAGRGLQLLFYSVGIGQISSEVPQNLSASRPQDRQFILSSKKLLLSDSGFYLCAWTRQTGELFFGEGSRLTVL.